This TCR beta chain was recorded in a study of T cell repertoires in cytomegalovirus infection. The study's findings and limits: Clonotype analysis showed dominance of the ex vivo response by HLA-C-restricted CMV-specific TCR beta clonotypes.

Concerning this clonotype itself: What it recognizes is unknown.

Germline loops: CDR1 SGHTA, CDR2 FQGNSA. The ends lost 5 bases at V and 7 bases at J; junction bases unmatched: 10. This CDR3 has 15 residues. TCRdb redid the calling of the reads with MiXCR, one entry per CDR3 protein. The sample shows approximately 350,000 distinct CDR3 sequences, roughly 34% of them seen only once. This TCR derives from a human donor in good health (CMV status not recorded). Some clones in this sample may be carry-over from other donors' samples. Specimen: cultured PBMCs, collected from culture after CMV antigen stimulation. J is TRBJ1-1 and V is TRBV7-2, with 10 nucleotides matching TRBD1. The CDR3: CASSASTGGRNEAFF. The DNA of the CDR3 is TGTGCCAGCAGCGCTTCGACAGGGGGCAGGAATGAAGCTTTCTTT.